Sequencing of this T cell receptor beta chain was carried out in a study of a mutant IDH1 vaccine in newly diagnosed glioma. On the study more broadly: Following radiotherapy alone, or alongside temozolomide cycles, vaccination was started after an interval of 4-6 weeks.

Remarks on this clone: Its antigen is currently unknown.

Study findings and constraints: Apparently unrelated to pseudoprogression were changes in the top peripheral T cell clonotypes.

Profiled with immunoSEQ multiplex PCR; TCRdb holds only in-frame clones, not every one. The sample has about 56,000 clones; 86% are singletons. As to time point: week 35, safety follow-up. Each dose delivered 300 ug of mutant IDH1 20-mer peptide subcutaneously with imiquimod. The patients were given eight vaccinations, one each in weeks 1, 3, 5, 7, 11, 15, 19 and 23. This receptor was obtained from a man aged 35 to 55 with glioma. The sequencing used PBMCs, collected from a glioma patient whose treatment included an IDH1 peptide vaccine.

CDR3 in amino acids: CASSQELHEKLFF. CDR3 nucleotide sequence: TGTGCCAGCAGCCAAGAACTTCATGAAAAACTGTTTTTT. The chain couples TRBV14 to TRBJ1-4; D remains ambiguous. Germline CDR1 and CDR2: SGHDN and FVKESK. The CDR3 is 13 residues long. Trimming shortened V by 0 bases and J by 6 bases, and 5 bases separated the two germline ends.